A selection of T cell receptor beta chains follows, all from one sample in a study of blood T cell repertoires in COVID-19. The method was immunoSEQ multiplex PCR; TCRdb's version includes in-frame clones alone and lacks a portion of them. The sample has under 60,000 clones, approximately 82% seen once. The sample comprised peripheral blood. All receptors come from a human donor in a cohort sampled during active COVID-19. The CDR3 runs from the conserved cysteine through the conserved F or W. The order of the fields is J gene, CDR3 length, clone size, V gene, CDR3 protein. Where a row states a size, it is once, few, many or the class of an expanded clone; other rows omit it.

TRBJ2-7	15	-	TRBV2	CASSEPGGGFVEQYF
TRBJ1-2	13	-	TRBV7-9	CASSSGVYGGYTF
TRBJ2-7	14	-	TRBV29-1	CSVWGDGHSYEQYF
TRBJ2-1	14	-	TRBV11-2	CASSPKPSGTPQFF
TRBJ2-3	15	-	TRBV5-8	CASSPPGQLTDTQYF
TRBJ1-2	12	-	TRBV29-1	CSVATGYYGYTF
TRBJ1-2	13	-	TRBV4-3	CASSQIGGYGYTF
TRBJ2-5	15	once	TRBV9	CASSLSTGLGETQYF
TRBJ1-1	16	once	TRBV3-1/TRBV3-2	CASSQGVSSGNTEAFF
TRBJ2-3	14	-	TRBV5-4	CASRRDYSTDTQYF
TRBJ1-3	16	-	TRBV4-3	CASSQVAGFNGNTIYF
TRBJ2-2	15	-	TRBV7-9	CASSFIGTNTGELFF
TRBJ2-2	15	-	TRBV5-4	CASSLVRGGSGELFF
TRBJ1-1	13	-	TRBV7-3	CASSLAALGEAFF
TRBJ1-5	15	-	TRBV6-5	CASSLSTGVDQPQHF
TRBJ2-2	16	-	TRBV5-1	CASNPLTGANTGELFF
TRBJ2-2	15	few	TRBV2	CASRSTGVSTGELFF
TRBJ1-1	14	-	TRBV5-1	CASSLGGTDTEAFF
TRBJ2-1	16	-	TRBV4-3	CASSQDGTGRSNEQFF
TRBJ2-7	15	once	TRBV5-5	CASSLAGTGVYEQYF